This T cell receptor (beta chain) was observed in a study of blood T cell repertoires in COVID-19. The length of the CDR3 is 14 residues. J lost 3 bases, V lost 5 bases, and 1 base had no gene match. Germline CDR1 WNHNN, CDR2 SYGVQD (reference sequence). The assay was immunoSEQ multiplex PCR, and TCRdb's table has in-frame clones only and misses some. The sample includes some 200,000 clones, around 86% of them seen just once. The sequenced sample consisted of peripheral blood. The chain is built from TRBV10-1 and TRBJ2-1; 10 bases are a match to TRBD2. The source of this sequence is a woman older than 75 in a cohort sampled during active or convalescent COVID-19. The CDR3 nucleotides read TGCGCCAGCAGTTCTAGCGGGGGCTACAATGAGCAGTTCTTC. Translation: CASSSSGGYNEQFF.